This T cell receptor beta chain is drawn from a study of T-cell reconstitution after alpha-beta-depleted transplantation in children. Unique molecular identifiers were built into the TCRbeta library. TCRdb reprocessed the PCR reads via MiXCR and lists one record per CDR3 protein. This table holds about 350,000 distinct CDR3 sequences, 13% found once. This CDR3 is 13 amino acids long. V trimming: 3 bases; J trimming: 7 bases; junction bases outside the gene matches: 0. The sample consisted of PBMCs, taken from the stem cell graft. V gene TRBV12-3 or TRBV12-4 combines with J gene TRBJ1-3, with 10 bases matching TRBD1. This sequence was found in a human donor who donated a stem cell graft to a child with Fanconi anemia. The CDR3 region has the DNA TGTGCCAGCAGTTTGGACAGGGGGAACACCATATATTTT. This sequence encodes CASSLDRGNTIYF.